The entry below gives a single TCR beta chain sequence along with its context. Antigen specificity is unknown. The data derive from a study of cytomegalovirus exposure and HLA in healthy donors. Study-wide background: Earlier results showed 90 million to 130 million unique TCR beta sequences derived from roughly 200 million T cells. Whole-study results and caveats: TCR beta V- and J-gene trimming, according to a later analysis, was linked to a missense DCLRE1C variant. For cytomegalovirus status, the classifier reportedly gave diagnoses with high specificity and sensitivity.

The PCR ran on 60 Vbeta and 13 Jbeta primers. Using immunoSEQ multiplex PCR, the repertoire was profiled, and TCRdb retains in-frame clones only, with some absent. This table holds hundreds of thousands of clones, approximately 78% found once. The germline gives CDR1 SGHAT, CDR2 FQNNGV. V dropped 5 bases and J dropped 9 bases, with 23 bases sitting between them. The CDR3 is 16 amino acids. This receptor was obtained from a man aged 30-40 years in good health and CMV-seronegative. The source material was PBMCs. The chain recombines TRBV11-2 with TRBJ1-3; a possible D gene is TRBD1 (5 bases). The chain's CDR3 is CASSQRERPGDLTIYF. The DNA of the CDR3 is TGTGCCAGCAGCCAAAGGGAACGGCCGGGGGACCTCACCATATATTTT. The variable domain in full, completed from reference TRBV11-2 and TRBJ1-3, reads EAGVAQSPRYKIIEKRQSVAFWCNPISGHATLYWYQQILGQGPKLLIQFQNNGVVDDSQLPKDRFSAERLKGVDSTLKIQPAKLEDSAVYLCASSQRERPGDLTIYFGEGSWLTVV.